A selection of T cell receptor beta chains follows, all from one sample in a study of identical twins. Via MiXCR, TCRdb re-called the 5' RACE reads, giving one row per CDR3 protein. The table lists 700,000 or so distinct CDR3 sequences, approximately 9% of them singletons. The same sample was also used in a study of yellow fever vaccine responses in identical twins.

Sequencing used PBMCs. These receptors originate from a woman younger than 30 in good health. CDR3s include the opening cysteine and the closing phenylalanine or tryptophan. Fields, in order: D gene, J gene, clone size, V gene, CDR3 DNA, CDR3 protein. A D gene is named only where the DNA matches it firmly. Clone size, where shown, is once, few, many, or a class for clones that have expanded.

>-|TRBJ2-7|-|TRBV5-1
TGCGCCAGCAGCTTGGATCACGAGACTGATGTTTCGGGGGACGAGCAGTACTTC
CASSLDHETDVSGDEQYF
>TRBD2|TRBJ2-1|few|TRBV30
TGTGCCTGGAGTAGCGGGACGGCCTACAATGAGCAGTTCTTC
CAWSSGTAYNEQFF
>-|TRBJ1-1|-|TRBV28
TGTGCCAGCAGTTTTCCCTTCCGTCTCGATTTGAACACTGAAGCTTTCTTT
CASSFPFRLDLNTEAFF
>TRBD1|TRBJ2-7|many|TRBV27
TGTGCCAGCAGTTTATCGGGACAGGTTGCGCTCTACGAGCAGTACTTC
CASSLSGQVALYEQYF
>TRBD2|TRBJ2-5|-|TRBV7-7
TGTGCTAGCAGCTTAGGGCGGGGGGGCCAACAAGAGACCCAGTACTTC
CASSLGRGGQQETQYF
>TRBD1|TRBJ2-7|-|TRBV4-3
TGCGCCAGCAGCCAAGAAAGAACCGGGACAGGGGGAAACTACGAGCAGTACTTC
CASSQERTGTGGNYEQYF
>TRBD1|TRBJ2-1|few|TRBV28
TGTGCCAGCAGTTGGACAGGGGACTACAATGAGCAGTTCTTC
CASSWTGDYNEQFF
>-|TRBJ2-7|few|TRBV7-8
TGTGCCAGCAGCTTGAGGCAGAACTCCTACGAGCAGTACTTC
CASSLRQNSYEQYF
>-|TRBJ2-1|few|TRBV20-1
TGCAGTGCTATGAGAGGGGAACCCAGGGTCTCCTACAATGAGCAGTTCTTC
CSAMRGEPRVSYNEQFF
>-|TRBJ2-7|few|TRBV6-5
TGTGCCAGCAGTTCGCCTCGCGGGTTGCAGTACTTC
CASSSPRGLQYF
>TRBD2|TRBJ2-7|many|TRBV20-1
TGCAGTGCTAGAGATTTCACCTCACCCAGACTAGCGTCAATTACCTACGAGCAGTACTTC
CSARDFTSPRLASITYEQYF